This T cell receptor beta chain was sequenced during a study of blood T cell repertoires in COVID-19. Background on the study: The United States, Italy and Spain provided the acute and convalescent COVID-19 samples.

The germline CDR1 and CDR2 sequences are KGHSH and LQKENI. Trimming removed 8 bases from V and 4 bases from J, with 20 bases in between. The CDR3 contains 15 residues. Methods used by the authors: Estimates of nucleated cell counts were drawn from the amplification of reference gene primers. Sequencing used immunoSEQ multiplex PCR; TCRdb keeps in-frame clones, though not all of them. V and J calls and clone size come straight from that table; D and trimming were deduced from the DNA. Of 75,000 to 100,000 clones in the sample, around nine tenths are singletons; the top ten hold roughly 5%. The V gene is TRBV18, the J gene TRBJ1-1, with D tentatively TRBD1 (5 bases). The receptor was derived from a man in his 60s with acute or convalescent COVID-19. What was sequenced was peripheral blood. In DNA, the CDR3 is TGTGCCAGCGTCACCACTCAAGGGGCCGGCACTGAAGCTTTCTTT. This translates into CASVTTQGAGTEAFF. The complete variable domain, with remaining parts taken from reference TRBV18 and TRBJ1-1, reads NAGVMQNPRHLVRRRGQEARLRCSPMKGHSHVYWYRQLPEEGLKFMVYLQKENIIDESGMPKERFSAEFPKEGPSILRIQQVVRGDSAAYFCASVTTQGAGTEAFFGQGTRLTVV.